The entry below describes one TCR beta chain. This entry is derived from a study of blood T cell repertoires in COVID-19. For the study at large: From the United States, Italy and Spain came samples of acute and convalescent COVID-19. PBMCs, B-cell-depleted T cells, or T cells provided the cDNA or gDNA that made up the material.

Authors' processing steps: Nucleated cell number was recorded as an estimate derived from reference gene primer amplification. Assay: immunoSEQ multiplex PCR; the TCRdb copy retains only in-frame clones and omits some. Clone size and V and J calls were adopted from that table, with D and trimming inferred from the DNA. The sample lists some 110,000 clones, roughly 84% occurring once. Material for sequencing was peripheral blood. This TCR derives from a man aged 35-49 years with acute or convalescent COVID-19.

CDR3 in DNA: TGTGCCAGCAGCCGCGACCCGACAGGGCTCGTCACTGAAGCTTTCTTT. It is translated as CASSRDPTGLVTEAFF. The V and J genes are TRBV5-4 and TRBJ1-1; 7 bases map to TRBD1. V shed 4 bases, J shed 4 bases, and the junction held 13 bases outside the gene matches. This CDR3 has 16 amino acids. Per the germline V gene, CDR1 is SGHNT and CDR2 is YYREEE (reference sequence).